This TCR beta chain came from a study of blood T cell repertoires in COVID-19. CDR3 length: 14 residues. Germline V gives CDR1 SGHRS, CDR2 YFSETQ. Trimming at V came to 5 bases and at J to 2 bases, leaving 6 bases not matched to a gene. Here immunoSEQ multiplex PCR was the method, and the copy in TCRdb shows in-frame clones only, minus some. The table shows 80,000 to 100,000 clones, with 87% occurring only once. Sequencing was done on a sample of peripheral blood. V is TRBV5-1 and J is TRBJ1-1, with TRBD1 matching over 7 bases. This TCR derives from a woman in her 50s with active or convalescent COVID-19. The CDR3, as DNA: TGCGCCAGCAGTAATCAGGGGGGTAACACTGAAGCTTTCTTT. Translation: CASSNQGGNTEAFF.